One and the same sample provided the 28 T cell receptor beta chains below, sequenced in a study of Ad26.COV2.S vaccination and SARS-CoV-2 variants. Assay used: immunoSEQ multiplex PCR; TCRdb lists only in-frame clones, some missing. This table holds 360,000 or so clones, around 86% found once. Regarding treatment: roughly 18 received Ad26.COV2.S at low or high dose, single or two shots; roughly 5 received placebo; per-sample allocation not given. Samples were taken on day 63 after the first vaccine or placebo injection. The sequences come from peripheral blood, collected in a trial of Ad26.COV2.S vaccine versus placebo. These TCRs come from a person between 18 and 59 years old who received the Ad26.COV2.S COVID-19 vaccine or a placebo.

This chain joins TRBV18 and TRBJ2-3; D remains unclear. Trimming cost V 1 base and J 4 bases, with 6 bases left between them. Germline CDR1 is KGHSH and CDR2 is LQKENI. The CDR3 consists of 13 residues. CDR3 DNA: TGTGCCAGCTCACCACGTGGGGCAGATACGCAGTATTTT. It encodes CASSPRGADTQYF.

Here the CDR3 DNA reads TGTGCCAGCAGTCCCCTCTTGGTGGATACGCAGTATTTT. Translated, it gives CASSPLLVDTQYF. The V and J genes are TRBV7-2 and TRBJ2-3; no clear D. There are 13 residues in the CDR3. Per germline, CDR1 SGHTA and CDR2 FQGNSA. V lost 6 bases and J lost 6, with 13 bases in between.

The chain couples TRBV2 to TRBJ1-5, with a weak D call TRBD1 (6 bases). V was trimmed by 0 bases and J by 0 bases, leaving 9 bases between them. CDR3 length: 16 amino acids. Germline V lookup: CDR1 SNHLY, CDR2 FYNNEI. The CDR3 loop reads CASSEADRSSNQPQHF. In nucleotides, the CDR3 is TGTGCCAGCAGTGAAGCGGACAGATCTAGCAATCAGCCCCAGCATTTT.

The chain links TRBV4-3 to TRBJ2-2, with D possibly being TRBD2 (5 bases). The V gene's germline CDR1 is LGHNA and CDR2 YSLEER. V was cut by 8 bases and J by 5 bases, with 12 bases left in between. The CDR3 has 13 residues. In nucleotides, the CDR3 is TGCGCCAGCGGTAGAGAGGGTACCGGGGAGCTGTTTTTT. Translating gives CASGREGTGELFF.

This rearrangement joins TRBV5-6 to TRBJ2-7, with a tentative D call TRBD2 (5 bases). Germline-derived CDR1 and CDR2 are SGHDT and YYEEEE. V was pared by 4 bases and J by 4 bases, with 12 bases between. There are 13 residues in the CDR3. CDR3 residues: CASSAGPSYEQYF. CDR3 DNA: TGTGCCAGCAGCGCGGGCCCGAGTTACGAGCAGTACTTC.

This rearrangement joins TRBV7-9 to TRBJ2-7; D ambiguous. This CDR3 has 15 amino acids. V gave up 5 bases and J gave up 3 bases, with 17 bases separating them. The germline V gene encodes CDR1 SEHNR and CDR2 FQNEAQ (reference sequence). The CDR3 sequence: CASSTVDILSYEQYF. In nucleotides, the CDR3 is TGTGCCAGCAGCACTGTAGACATCCTGAGCTACGAGCAGTACTTC.

The chain carries TRBV14 and TRBJ1-4; a weak D match, TRBD1 (5 bases). CDR3 length equals 15 residues. V was cut by 4 bases and J by 7 bases, with 16 bases left in between. Germline V gene sequence: CDR1 SGHDN, CDR2 FVKESK. As DNA, the CDR3 is TGTGCCAGCAGCCTCAACAGCGGAGGGGCTGAAAAACTGTTTTTT. It yields the protein CASSLNSGGAEKLFF.

The chain is built from TRBV30 and TRBJ2-7; D not resolved. Germline-derived CDR1 and CDR2 are GTSNPN and SVGIG (reference sequence). Trimming removed 2 bases at V and 4 bases at J, with 9 bases between. This CDR3 is built from 12 residues. CDR3 in amino acids: CAWSSSGYEQYF. CDR3 nucleotide sequence: TGTGCCTGGAGTTCGTCAGGATACGAGCAGTACTTC.

This chain connects TRBV15 to TRBJ2-4; perhaps TRBD2 as D (5 bases). Trimming shortened V by 0 bases and J by 2 bases, and 14 bases separated the two germline ends. Germline CDR1 is LNHNV and CDR2 is YYDKDF (reference sequence). The CDR3 is 17 residues long. The CDR3, as DNA: TGTGCCACCAGCAGAGATCTTTTTGGGGAGACCAAAAACATTCAGTACTTC. The encoded protein is CATSRDLFGETKNIQYF.

J is TRBJ1-1 and V is TRBV27; D not resolved. CDR1 and CDR2 (germline): MNHEY, SMNVEV (reference sequence). The CDR3 covers 14 residues. V was pared by 5 bases and J by 3 bases, with 13 bases between. This chain's CDR3 is CASSVMSGHTEAFF. The CDR3 DNA sequence: TGTGCCAGCAGTGTTATGTCCGGGCACACTGAAGCTTTCTTT.

This clone has just one count. The chain couples TRBV6-4 to TRBJ2-1, with 9 bases fitting TRBD1. CDR1 is MRHNA and CDR2 is SNTAGT in the germline V gene. The CDR3 is 14 residues long. J was trimmed by 6 bases and V by 5 bases; bases with no gene match: 5. The CDR3 here is CASSPTGGTNEQFF. The DNA of the CDR3 is TGTGCCAGCAGTCCGACAGGGGGGACCAATGAGCAGTTCTTC.

The table lists this clone with a few counts. The chain has TRBV11-2 and TRBJ1-6, with unresolved D. Germline V gene data show CDR1 as SGHAT and CDR2 as FQNNGV. The CDR3 runs 16 residues. V shed 3 bases and J shed 7 bases, with 16 bases lying between them. The CDR3 bases are TGTGCCAGCAGCTTGAGACACCAAACGGACAATTCACCCCTCCACTTT. This gives the protein CASSLRHQTDNSPLHF.

The CDR3: CASSLDGIGGAGGHFEQYF. In nucleotides, the CDR3 is TGTGCCAGCAGCTTAGACGGGATCGGGGGAGCGGGGGGCCACTTCGAGCAGTACTTC. The rearrangement joins TRBV7-2 to TRBJ2-7; TRBD2 aligns across 9 bases. The CDR3 extends over 19 amino acids. J gave up 6 bases and V 1 base, and 19 bases lay outside the gene matches. Germline V gene data show CDR1 as SGHTA and CDR2 as FQGNSA.

The chain uses TRBV6-5 and TRBJ2-2, with D possibly TRBD1 on 6 matching bases. The CDR3 runs to 16 residues. V lost 1 base, J lost 6 bases, and 15 bases lay in between. The germline CDR1 and CDR2 sequences are MNHEY and SVGAGI. This chain's CDR3 is CASSYFKGQIPGELFF. The CDR3 coding sequence is TGTGCCAGCAGTTACTTTAAAGGACAGATCCCCGGGGAGCTGTTTTTT.

CDR3 sequence reads: CASSLDSNTEAFF. Written as DNA, the CDR3 is TGTGCCAGCTCACTAGACTCGAACACTGAAGCTTTCTTT. This rearrangement joins TRBV18 to TRBJ1-1; D gene unclear. Germline loops: CDR1 KGHSH, CDR2 LQKENI. The CDR3 sequence is 13 residues long. Trimming pared 4 bases from V and 1 base from J, leaving 7 bases between.

The V call is TRBV6-1, the J call TRBJ2-5; tentatively, D is TRBD2 (11 bases). This CDR3 region has 20 residues. CDR1 is MNHNS and CDR2 is SASEGT in the germline V gene. Trimming removed 3 bases at V and 1 base at J, with 27 bases between. CDR3 amino acids: CASSDGTGAYLAGGQETQYF. In DNA form, the CDR3 reads TGTGCCAGCAGTGACGGGACAGGGGCATATCTAGCGGGGGGCCAAGAGACCCAGTACTTC.

J is TRBJ1-1 and V is TRBV27; D might be TRBD1 (5 bases). The CDR3 extends over 14 amino acids. Per the germline V gene, CDR1 is MNHEY and CDR2 is SMNVEV (reference sequence). The V end was cut by 0 bases, the J end by 7 bases, with 12 bases between. This chain's CDR3 is CASSLSRRASEAFF. As DNA, the CDR3 is TGTGCCAGCAGTTTATCGCGCAGGGCTAGTGAAGCTTTCTTT.

V usage is TRBV5-1 and J usage is TRBJ1-1; no firm D call. The V end lost 0 bases, the J end lost 5 bases, and 14 bases lay between the germline ends. Germline CDR1 reads SGHRS; CDR2 reads YFSETQ. The CDR3 is 15 amino acids. Here the CDR3 DNA reads TGCGCCAGCAGCTTGGAGCGCCCGTTAGGGACTGAAGCTTTCTTT. Protein sequence: CASSLERPLGTEAFF.

V usage is TRBV5-1 and J usage is TRBJ1-6; D gene uncertain. The CDR3 spans 15 residues. CDR1 is SGHRS, CDR2 YFSETQ, per germline. Trimming took off 6 bases at V and 0 bases at J, with 10 bases between the two ends. The CDR3 DNA is TGCGCCAGCAAGGGCCCGAGCTCCTATAATTCACCCCTCCACTTT. The encoded protein is CASKGPSSYNSPLHF.

This CDR3 reads CASSFESGTGSHTF. CDR3 DNA: TGTGCCAGCAGTTTCGAATCCGGGACAGGGTCCCACACCTTC. This chain connects TRBV28 to TRBJ1-2; 9 bases align to TRBD1. CDR3 length: 14 residues. Germline CDR1 reads MDHEN; CDR2 reads SYDVKM. V gave up 3 bases and J gave up 12 bases; unmatched junction bases: 11.

This clone has only a few counts. The CDR3 region has the DNA TGTGCCAGCAGTCTAGATCAGCCCCAGCATTTT. Translating it yields CASSLDQPQHF. The rearrangement joins TRBV27 to TRBJ1-5; D uncertain. The CDR3 is 11 residues long. Trimming stripped 5 bases from V and 5 bases from J, with 4 bases between. Per germline, CDR1 MNHEY and CDR2 SMNVEV (reference sequence).

The chain carries TRBV9 and TRBJ2-7; perhaps TRBD1 as D (5 bases). The CDR3 runs 14 residues. Trimming cost V 3 bases and J 5 bases, with 15 bases left between them. The germline gives CDR1 SGDLS, CDR2 YYNGEE. CDR3 in amino acids: CASSATALGNEQYF. In nucleotides, the CDR3 is TGTGCCAGCAGCGCGACAGCCCTTGGCAACGAGCAGTACTTC. The full variable domain, completed using reference TRBV9 and TRBJ2-7, is DSGVTQTPKHLITATGQRVTLRCSPRSGDLSVYWYQQSLDQGLQFLIQYYNGEERAKGNILERFSAQQFPDLHSELNLSSLELGDSALYFCASSATALGNEQYFGPGTRLTVT.

This clone was seen a few times. This sequence joins TRBV6-1 and TRBJ2-1, with 8 bases aligning to TRBD2. The CDR3 is 17 residues long. The germline V gene has CDR1 MNHNS and CDR2 SASEGT. J gave up 8 bases and V 4 bases, and 16 bases lay outside the gene matches. The CDR3 DNA is TGTGCCAGCAGTGCCCAGGAGGGGACTAGTCTTAACGATGAGCAGTTCTTC. Amino acid sequence: CASSAQEGTSLNDEQFF.

Points on this clone: The same CDR3 also results from other DNA sequences found in this sample. J is TRBJ2-7 and V is TRBV5-1; D is uncertain. Germline lookup yields CDR1 SGHRS and CDR2 YFSETQ. This CDR3 has 15 residues. The ends were cut back, 0 bases at V and 0 bases at J, with 10 bases in the middle. DNA for the CDR3: TGCGCCAGCAGCTTGGTCGGCCTGATCTCCTACGAGCAGTACTTC. This translates into CASSLVGLISYEQYF.

The chain has TRBV7-9 and TRBJ2-1; maybe TRBD2 (5 bases). CDR1 and CDR2 (germline): SEHNR, FQNEAQ (reference sequence). Trimming took off 1 base at V and 8 bases at J, with 9 bases between the two ends. The CDR3 is 13 amino acids. Here the CDR3 DNA reads TGTGCCAGCAGCTTAGGCGGGTTCGATGAGCAGTTCTTC. Amino acids: CASSLGGFDEQFF.

The chain joins TRBV6-6 to TRBJ2-5; 10 bases agree with TRBD1. V lost 6 bases, J lost 5 bases, and 9 bases stayed unmatched. In germline, CDR1 is MNHNY, CDR2 SVGAGI (reference sequence). The CDR3 has 15 amino acids. The CDR3 sequence: CASRFRQGARETQYF. DNA of the CDR3: TGTGCCAGCAGGTTCCGACAGGGGGCGCGGGAGACCCAGTACTTC.

The chain joins TRBV7-9 to TRBJ2-3; possibly TRBD1 for D (6 bases). With 2 bases removed from V and 2 bases from J, the gap between germline ends came to 14 bases. The V gene's germline CDR1 is SEHNR and CDR2 FQNEAQ (reference sequence). The CDR3 covers 16 residues. For the CDR3, the DNA is TGTGCCAGCAGCTTACGGGTTGACAGGCTCACAGATACGCAGTATTTT. As protein: CASSLRVDRLTDTQYF. Using reference TRBV7-9 and TRBJ2-3 for the parts outside the CDR3, the full variable domain is DTGVSQNPRHKITKRGQNVTFRCDPISEHNRLYWYRQTLGQGPEFLTYFQNEAQLEKSRLLSDRFSAERPKGSFSTLEIQRTEQGDSAMYLCASSLRVDRLTDTQYFGPGTRLTVL.

This chain connects TRBV5-1 to TRBJ2-3; D unclear. Trimming took 0 bases from V and 1 from J, leaving 12 bases between them. Per germline, CDR1 SGHRS and CDR2 YFSETQ. The CDR3 totals 16 residues. The CDR3 loop is CASSLALGTGTDTQYF. The CDR3 DNA reads as TGCGCCAGCAGCTTGGCGCTGGGTACCGGCACAGATACGCAGTATTTT.